The sequence of this TCR beta chain was determined in a study of post-analysis software for immune sequencing data. The study, taken as a whole, reports: Compared against controls, patients with multiple sclerosis displayed significantly lower normalized Chao1 diversity. The study found TRBV5-6, TRBV5-1 and TRBV20-1 among a handful of TRBV segments more frequent in patients than controls. Strong same-batch co-clustering of samples appeared with F measure clustering.

From germline, CDR1 is MGHRA and CDR2 YSYEKL. Trimming removed 3 bases at V and 8 bases at J, with 10 bases between. The length of the CDR3 is 12 residues. Researchers reported that TCR beta cDNA libraries carried unique molecular identifiers. T cells numbering roughly 0.85 to 11 million yielded roughly 0.5 million cDNA molecules. Via MiXCR, TCRdb re-called the PCR reads, giving one row per CDR3 protein. The table includes fewer than 850,000 distinct CDR3 sequences, roughly 27% detected once. Of note for this clonotype: What it recognizes is unknown.

The sequence was obtained from a girl between 10 and 17 years old with multiple sclerosis. The chain uses TRBV4-1 and TRBJ1-1; no clear D gene. Input material: blood. CDR3 sequence: CASSQGSWEAFF. Written as DNA, the CDR3 is TGCGCCAGCAGCCAGGGGTCTTGGGAAGCTTTCTTT.